These T cell receptor beta chains were read from a single sample in a study of cytomegalovirus exposure and HLA in healthy donors. The assay was immunoSEQ multiplex PCR, and TCRdb's table has in-frame clones only and misses some. The data contain over 130,000 clones, 80% to 85% of them singletons. Material: PBMCs. These receptors were collected from a female donor in good health and CMV-seronegative. Each CDR3 is given with its conserved first and last residue. The order of the fields is V gene, J gene, CDR3 protein.

v_gene: TRBV7-7; j_gene: TRBJ2-5; CDR3aa: CASSYAGSRTQYF
v_gene: TRBV18; j_gene: TRBJ1-5; CDR3aa: CASSPAGGDQPQHF
v_gene: TRBV15; j_gene: TRBJ1-1; CDR3aa: CATSTLGFGNLNTEAFF
v_gene: TRBV11-2; j_gene: TRBJ1-1; CDR3aa: CAGSGSMNTEAFF
v_gene: TRBV28; j_gene: TRBJ2-7; CDR3aa: CASRGGGLAGPSYEQYF
v_gene: TRBV28; j_gene: TRBJ2-5; CDR3aa: CASNTRRGTGDTRARETQYF
v_gene: TRBV28; j_gene: TRBJ2-1; CDR3aa: CASSLSRYRGLAGVLNEQFF
v_gene: TRBV25-1; j_gene: TRBJ2-6; CDR3aa: CASSRSSGANVLTF
v_gene: TRBV15; j_gene: TRBJ2-3; CDR3aa: CATTMGDSSTDTQYF
v_gene: TRBV27; j_gene: TRBJ1-1; CDR3aa: CASSQRGNTEAFF
v_gene: TRBV25-1; j_gene: TRBJ2-2; CDR3aa: CATAPPVSNTGELFF
v_gene: TRBV10-3; j_gene: TRBJ2-1; CDR3aa: CAISGGLDNEQFF
v_gene: TRBV4-1; j_gene: TRBJ2-1; CDR3aa: CASSQGLAGGNEQFF
v_gene: TRBV30; j_gene: TRBJ1-1; CDR3aa: CAWRGTGHTEAFF
v_gene: TRBV25-1; j_gene: -; CDR3aa: CASSPGTGGYEQYF
v_gene: TRBV7-9; j_gene: TRBJ1-4; CDR3aa: CASSQEALGGKLFF